This note documents a single TCR beta chain sequence. As yet, its antigen is unknown. The sample belongs to a study of cytomegalovirus exposure and HLA in healthy donors. Study details: As an earlier analysis found, roughly 180 million T cells yielded 95 million to 130 million unique TCR beta sequences. Out of a few hundred genotyped donors, about 80% belonged to the Caucasian-associated ancestry cluster.

Germline V lookup: CDR1 MNHEY, CDR2 SVGAGI. V was cut by 7 bases and J by 6 bases, with 21 bases left in between. The length of the CDR3 is 15 residues. The study's findings and limits: Prior analysis indicated that the majority of TCR beta V segments exhibited productivity approximately 87% or approximately 30% of the time.

PCR was performed using 60 Vbeta and 13 Jbeta primers. Data came from immunoSEQ multiplex PCR; TCRdb stores just in-frame clones and leaves some out. The profile shows roughly 230,000 clones, around 90% of them singletons. The chain is built from TRBV6-5 and TRBJ1-2; tentative D call: TRBD1 (6 bases). This TCR was recovered from a girl aged 2 to 9 in good health and CMV-seronegative. The sample comprised PBMCs. The CDR3 bases are TGTGCCAGCACCCCCCTCGGGGTGGGGGCTAATGGCTACACCTTC. Translating gives CASTPLGVGANGYTF.